The rows below give T cell receptor beta chains drawn from one sample of a study of control samples from healthy donors and cancer patients. Using immunoSEQ multiplex PCR, the repertoire was profiled, and TCRdb retains in-frame clones only, with some absent. Here the sample spans 85,000 to 110,000 clones, more than 85% being singletons. Sequencing was carried out using PBMCs. The receptors originated from a man aged 55 to 70 with lung cancer. Each CDR3 is given with its conserved first and last residue. A D gene is named only where the DNA matches it firmly. Some rows mark clone size as missing; the rest say once, few, many or name a class of expanded clone.

v_gene,j_gene,d_gene,abundance,CDR3aa,CDR3nt
TRBV5-1,TRBJ2-5,TRBD2,NA,CASSWTSGGVVETQYF,TGCGCCAGCAGCTGGACTAGCGGGGGGGTTGTAGAGACCCAGTACTTC
TRBV5-1,TRBJ2-6,TRBD1,NA,CASRQGLNFGANVLTF,TGCGCCAGTAGACAGGGGCTGAATTTTGGGGCCAACGTCCTGACTTTC
TRBV7-2,TRBJ2-1,TRBD2,once,CASSPTSGANNEQFF,TGTGCCAGCAGCCCGACTAGCGGGGCAAACAATGAGCAGTTCTTC
TRBV6-5,TRBJ1-3,TRBD1,NA,CASSRDRGAGNTIYF,TGTGCCAGCAGCCGTGACAGGGGTGCAGGAAACACCATATATTTT
TRBV5-4,TRBJ1-1,TRBD1,NA,CASSLVWDRDLNTEAFF,TGTGCCAGCAGCTTGGTATGGGACAGGGATTTGAACACTGAAGCTTTCTTT
TRBV5-4,TRBJ2-1,NA,NA,CASSWDTYNEQFF,TGTGCCAGCAGCTGGGACACCTACAATGAGCAGTTCTTC
TRBV15,TRBJ1-1,TRBD1,NA,CATSRDFDGQGVLVF,TGTGCCACCAGCAGAGATTTTGACGGACAGGGGGTTCTGGTGTTT
TRBV5-1,TRBJ2-1,NA,NA,CASSLSQGGYEQFF,TGCGCCAGCAGCTTGAGTCAGGGCGGGTATGAGCAGTTCTTC
TRBV4-1,TRBJ2-3,TRBD2,once,CASSLSSSGAGGTDTQYF,TGCGCCAGCAGCCTTTCTTCGAGTGGGGCGGGGGGGACAGATACGCAGTATTTT
TRBV7-3,TRBJ1-2,TRBD1,NA,CASSSGTGDTTYGYTF,TGTGCCAGCAGCTCCGGGACAGGAGATACGACCTATGGCTACACCTTC
TRBV3-1/TRBV3-2,TRBJ1-2,NA,NA,CASSQDRTNYGYTF,TGTGCCAGCAGCCAAGATCGAACTAACTATGGCTACACCTTC
TRBV10-3,TRBJ2-3,TRBD2,medium-sized,CATGEGAVTDTQYF,TGTGCCACCGGGGAGGGAGCGGTCACAGATACGCAGTATTTT
TRBV6-5,TRBJ1-2,TRBD1,NA,CASSSTGVQLYGYTF,TGTGCCAGCAGTTCGACAGGGGTTCAGCTGTATGGCTACACCTTC
TRBV14,TRBJ1-1,TRBD1,NA,CASSLSGTGVMNTEAFF,TGTGCCAGCAGCCTATCCGGGACAGGGGTAATGAACACTGAAGCTTTCTTT
TRBV19,TRBJ2-2,TRBD2,NA,CASSPNGLADTGELFF,TGTGCCAGTAGTCCAAACGGACTAGCGGACACCGGGGAGCTGTTTTTT
TRBV3-1/TRBV3-2,TRBJ1-1,NA,NA,CASSPTGQTEAFF,TGTGCCAGCAGCCCGACAGGACAGACTGAAGCTTTCTTT
TRBV9,TRBJ1-6,NA,few,CASSTTGNSPLHF,TGTGCCAGCAGCACGACAGGAAATTCACCCCTCCACTTT
TRBV5-8,TRBJ1-3,NA,NA,CASSLDGPSTIYF,TGTGCCAGCAGCTTGGATGGCCCCAGCACCATATATTTT
TRBV7-2,TRBJ2-5,TRBD1,NA,CASSAQTGTQETQYF,TGTGCCAGCAGCGCACAGACAGGGACCCAAGAGACCCAGTACTTC
TRBV5-1,TRBJ1-2,NA,NA,CASSLLSGEDYGYTF,TGCGCCAGCAGCTTATTGTCCGGGGAGGACTATGGCTACACCTTC
TRBV12-5,TRBJ1-5,NA,NA,CASGLFRDWQPQHF,TGTGCTAGTGGTTTGTTCAGGGATTGGCAGCCCCAGCATTTT
TRBV30,TRBJ2-3,TRBD2,NA,CAWRPSPLAGAFTDTQYF,TGTGCCTGGAGACCATCACCCCTAGCGGGGGCTTTCACAGATACGCAGTATTTT
TRBV4-1,TRBJ1-2,NA,few,CASSLLVEANYGYTF,TGCGCCAGCAGTCTCCTTGTTGAAGCGAACTATGGCTACACCTTC
TRBV24-1,TRBJ2-3,NA,NA,CATSDVEGVRTDTQYF,TGTGCCACCAGTGACGTGGAGGGAGTTCGGACAGATACGCAGTATTTT
TRBV7-9,TRBJ2-2,TRBD1,NA,CASRAPGQAFTGELFF,TGTGCCAGCAGAGCCCCGGGACAGGCATTCACCGGGGAGCTGTTTTTT
TRBV6-5,TRBJ1-3,NA,NA,CASSRDPGNTIYF,TGTGCCAGCAGTCGGGACCCTGGAAACACCATATATTTT
TRBV5-3,TRBJ1-2,TRBD1,NA,CARSPVSDRYYGYTF,TGTGCCAGAAGCCCAGTGTCGGACAGGTATTATGGCTACACCTTC
TRBV5-1,TRBJ1-2,NA,NA,CASSDPGGEGGLGYTF,TGCGCCAGCAGCGACCCAGGAGGGGAAGGGGGGCTAGGCTACACCTTC
TRBV2,TRBJ2-4,NA,NA,CASSDYRVQYF,TGTGCCAGCAGTGACTATAGGGTTCAGTACTTC
TRBV11-3,TRBJ1-1,NA,NA,CASSPRDDRGEAFF,TGTGCCAGCAGCCCCCGGGACGACCGGGGGGAAGCTTTCTTT
TRBV12-3/TRBV12-4,TRBJ1-3,NA,NA,CASSSGNTIYF,TGTGCCAGCAGTTCAGGAAACACCATATATTTT
TRBV15,TRBJ2-1,TRBD2,NA,CATSGRLAGGPSSYNEQFF,TGTGCCACCAGCGGGCGACTAGCGGGGGGTCCAAGCTCCTACAATGAGCAGTTCTTC
TRBV7-2,TRBJ2-2,NA,NA,CASSRTYFRRANTGELFF,TGTGCCAGCAGCCGCACTTATTTCCGCAGGGCGAACACCGGGGAGCTGTTTTTT
TRBV27,TRBJ1-3,TRBD1,NA,CASRDRAIAGNTIYF,TGTGCCAGCAGAGACAGGGCAATCGCTGGAAACACCATATATTTT
TRBV5-1,TRBJ1-1,NA,NA,CASSSQGGADTEAFF,TGCGCCAGCAGCTCTCAGGGCGGGGCGGACACTGAAGCTTTCTTT
TRBV7-8,TRBJ1-2,NA,many,CASSLIRDEGLGYTF,TGTGCCAGCAGCTTAATCCGAGACGAGGGGCTCGGATACACCTTC
TRBV5-1,TRBJ2-5,TRBD2,NA,CASSFSGGSQWTQYF,TGCGCCAGCAGCTTCAGCGGGGGGTCCCAGTGGACCCAGTACTTC
TRBV9,TRBJ2-2,TRBD2,NA,CASSVGRGGLNTGELFF,TGTGCCAGCAGCGTGGGGCGGGGGGGATTGAACACCGGGGAGCTGTTTTTT
TRBV6-1,TRBJ2-7,TRBD1,NA,CASSEYRGTYEQYF,TGTGCCAGCAGTGAGTACAGGGGGACCTACGAGCAGTACTTC
TRBV10-3,TRBJ2-1,NA,NA,CAISERGYNEQFF,TGTGCCATCAGTGAGCGGGGCTACAATGAGCAGTTCTTC
TRBV12-3/TRBV12-4,TRBJ1-3,NA,NA,CASVGRAGNTIYF,TGTGCCAGTGTGGGCAGGGCTGGAAACACCATATATTTT
TRBV11-2,TRBJ2-1,TRBD2,NA,CASSRLSGGSSSSYNEQFF,TGTGCCAGCAGCCGCCTGAGCGGGGGGTCCTCGAGCTCCTACAATGAGCAGTTCTTC
TRBV9,TRBJ1-5,TRBD1,NA,CASSATGSNNQPQHF,TGTGCCAGCAGCGCGACAGGGTCTAACAATCAGCCCCAGCATTTT
TRBV2,TRBJ1-5,TRBD1,NA,CASSFTGGANQPQHF,TGTGCCAGCAGTTTTACAGGGGGTGCTAATCAGCCCCAGCATTTT
TRBV6-5,TRBJ2-5,TRBD2,NA,CASIASGQETQYF,TGTGCCAGCATAGCTAGCGGGCAAGAGACCCAGTACTTC
TRBV5-6,TRBJ1-2,NA,NA,CASSLRIAMGLYGYTF,TGTGCCAGCAGCTTGAGAATAGCCATGGGGCTCTATGGCTACACCTTC
TRBV5-1,TRBJ1-4,NA,NA,CASSWSGTAEKLFF,TGCGCCAGCAGCTGGTCGGGAACGGCTGAAAAACTGTTTTTT
TRBV6-5,TRBJ1-4,NA,NA,CASSQNPTNEKLFF,TGTGCCAGCAGTCAGAATCCAACTAATGAAAAACTGTTTTTT
TRBV5-1,TRBJ1-1,TRBD1,NA,CASSVTGTGGFLDTEAFF,TGCGCCAGCAGCGTCACCGGGACAGGGGGGTTTCTGGACACTGAAGCTTTCTTT